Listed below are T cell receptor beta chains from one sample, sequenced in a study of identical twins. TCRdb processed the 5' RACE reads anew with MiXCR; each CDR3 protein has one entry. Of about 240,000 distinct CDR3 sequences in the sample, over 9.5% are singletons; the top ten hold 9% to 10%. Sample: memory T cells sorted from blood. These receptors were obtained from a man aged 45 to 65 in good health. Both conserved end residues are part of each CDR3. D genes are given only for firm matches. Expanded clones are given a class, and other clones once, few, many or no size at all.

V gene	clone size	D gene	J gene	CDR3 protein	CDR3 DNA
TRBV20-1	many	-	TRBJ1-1	CSASKTPDTEAFF	TGCAGTGCTAGCAAGACTCCCGACACTGAAGCTTTCTTT
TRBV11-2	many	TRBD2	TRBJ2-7	CASSLGPGLAGIEQYF	TGTGCCAGCAGCTTAGGGCCGGGACTAGCGGGGATCGAGCAGTACTTC
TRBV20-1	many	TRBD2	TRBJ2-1	CSTRTSFHNEQFF	TGCAGTACCAGGACTAGCTTCCACAATGAGCAGTTCTTC
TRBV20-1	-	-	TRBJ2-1	CSASLVVNEQFF	TGCAGTGCTAGTTTAGTCGTGAATGAGCAGTTCTTC
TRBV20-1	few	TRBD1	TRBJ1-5	CSARGGQGQPQHF	TGCAGTGCTAGAGGAGGACAGGGTCAGCCCCAGCATTTT
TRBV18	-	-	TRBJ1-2	CASSPSRGVNYGYTF	TGTGCCAGCTCACCATCAAGGGGCGTTAACTATGGCTACACCTTC
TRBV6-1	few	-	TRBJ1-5	CASSPARGYSNQPQHF	TGTGCCAGCAGCCCCGCGAGGGGATATAGCAATCAGCCCCAGCATTTT
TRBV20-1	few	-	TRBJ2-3	CSFTSVVDTQYF	TGCAGTTTTACTAGTGTGGTAGATACGCAGTATTTT
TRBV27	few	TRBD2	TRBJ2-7	CASSLAGGYHYEQYF	TGTGCCAGCAGTCTGGCGGGGGGCTACCACTACGAGCAGTACTTC
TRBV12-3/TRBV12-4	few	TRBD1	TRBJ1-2	CASRRGQGNYGYTF	TGTGCCAGCAGGCGCGGACAGGGTAACTATGGCTACACCTTC
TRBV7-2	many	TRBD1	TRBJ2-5	CASSRDRAQETQYF	TGTGCCAGCAGCCGTGACAGGGCCCAAGAGACCCAGTACTTC
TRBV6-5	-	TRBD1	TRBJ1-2	CASSYADRGKGGYTF	TGTGCCAGCAGTTACGCGGACAGGGGGAAGGGTGGCTACACCTTC
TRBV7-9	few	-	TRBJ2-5	CASSLPAQGDYQETQYF	TGTGCCAGCAGCTTACCGGCCCAAGGGGATTACCAAGAGACCCAGTACTTC
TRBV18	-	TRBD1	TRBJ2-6	CASSPGQGGSGANVLTF	TGTGCCAGCTCACCGGGACAGGGTGGTTCTGGGGCCAACGTCCTGACTTTC
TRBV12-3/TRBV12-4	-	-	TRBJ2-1	CASSLAGGANEQFF	TGTGCCAGCAGTTTAGCGGGGGGGGCTAATGAGCAGTTCTTC
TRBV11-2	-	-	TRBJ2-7	CASSLEAGNSYEQYF	TGTGCCAGCAGCTTAGAGGCAGGGAACTCCTACGAGCAGTACTTC